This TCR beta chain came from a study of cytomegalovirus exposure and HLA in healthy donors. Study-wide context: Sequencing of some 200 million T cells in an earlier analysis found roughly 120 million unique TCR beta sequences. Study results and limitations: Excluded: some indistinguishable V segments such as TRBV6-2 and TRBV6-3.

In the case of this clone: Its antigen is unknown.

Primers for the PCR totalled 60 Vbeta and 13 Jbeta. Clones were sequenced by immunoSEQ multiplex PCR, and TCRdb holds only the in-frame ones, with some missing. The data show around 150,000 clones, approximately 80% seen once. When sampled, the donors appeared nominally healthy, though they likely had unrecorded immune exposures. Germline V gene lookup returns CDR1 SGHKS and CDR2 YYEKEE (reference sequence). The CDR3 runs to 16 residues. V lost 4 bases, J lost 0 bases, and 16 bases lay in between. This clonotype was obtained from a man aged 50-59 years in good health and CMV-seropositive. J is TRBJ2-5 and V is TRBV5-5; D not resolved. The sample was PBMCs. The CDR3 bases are TGTGCCAGCAGCCCCCGGCAGGCCGATTACCAAGAGACCCAGTACTTC. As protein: CASSPRQADYQETQYF.